One and the same sample provided the 21 T cell receptor beta chains below, sequenced in a study of blood T cell repertoires in COVID-19. Only in-frame clones appear in the TCRdb table, and some are missing; sequencing was by immunoSEQ multiplex PCR. Of approximately 240,000 clones listed, approximately 83% are singletons. The sequencing input was peripheral blood. All receptors come from a woman aged 25 to 45 who had recovered from COVID-19.

The rearrangement joins TRBV30 to TRBJ1-6; D may be TRBD1 (6 bases). V shed 2 bases and J shed 5 bases, with 16 bases lying between them. The CDR3 is 16 amino acids. The germline V gene encodes CDR1 GTSNPN and CDR2 SVGIG (reference sequence). The CDR3, as DNA: TGTGCCTGGAGTCCCATCGGGACACCCCATAATTCACCCCTCCACTTT. Translating gives CAWSPIGTPHNSPLHF. The variable domain in full, with the rest retrieved from reference TRBV30 and TRBJ1-6, is SQTIHQWPATLVQPVGSPLSLECTVEGTSNPNLYWYRQAAGRGLQLLFYSVGIGQISSEVPQNLSASRPQDRQFILSSKKLLLSDSGFYLCAWSPIGTPHNSPLHFGNGTRLTVT.

V and J are TRBV9 and TRBJ2-3, with 11 positions matching TRBD2. Per the germline V gene, CDR1 is SGDLS and CDR2 is YYNGEE. J lost 3 bases, V lost 1 base, and 10 bases had no gene match. The CDR3 spans 18 residues. The CDR3 here is CASSVSAKGLAETDTQYF. The CDR3 bases are TGTGCCAGCAGCGTATCGGCAAAGGGACTAGCGGAGACAGATACGCAGTATTTT.

The rearrangement joins TRBV28 to TRBJ2-3; D is perhaps TRBD2 (5 bases). Between the trimmed V and J ends, which lost 6 bases and 4 bases, there was a span of 17 bases. The CDR3 has 15 amino acids. The V gene's germline CDR1 is MDHEN and CDR2 SYDVKM. The CDR3 nucleotides read TGTGCCAGCAGGACGGACTGGTGGGTCCCAGATACGCAGTATTTT. Its translation: CASRTDWWVPDTQYF.

The V call is TRBV30, the J call TRBJ1-1, with D hard to call. Germline-derived CDR1 and CDR2 are GTSNPN and SVGIG (reference sequence). V lost 4 bases to trimming and J lost 3 bases, with 15 bases between them. This CDR3 contains 14 residues. CDR3 sequence (DNA): TGTGCCTGGAAAGGACTGATAACGTACACTGAAGCTTTCTTT. Translated, it gives CAWKGLITYTEAFF.

This clone showed up just a few times. The chain is built from TRBV9 and TRBJ1-2; 11 nucleotides agree with TRBD1. Germline CDR1 reads SGDLS; CDR2 reads YYNGEE. The CDR3 contains 15 residues. V lost 3 bases, J lost 5 bases, and 6 bases stayed unmatched. CDR3 sequence: CASSAWTGGGYGYTF. Here the CDR3 DNA reads TGTGCCAGCAGCGCATGGACAGGGGGCGGATATGGCTACACCTTC.

The CDR3: CASSLFGPRGSGNQPQHF. In DNA, the CDR3 is TGTGCCAGCAGTTTATTCGGACCCCGGGGGAGTGGCAATCAGCCCCAGCATTTT. The chain employs TRBV27 and TRBJ1-5; possibly TRBD1 for D (5 bases). Trimming removed 1 base from V and 2 bases from J, with 18 bases in between. Germline-derived CDR1 and CDR2 are MNHEY and SMNVEV (reference sequence). This CDR3 is 18 amino acids long.

V is TRBV9 and J is TRBJ2-7; D gene unclear. Per germline, CDR1 SGDLS and CDR2 YYNGEE. Trimming took off 0 bases at V and 2 bases at J, with 12 bases between the two ends. The CDR3 has 15 residues. The DNA for the CDR3 is TGTGCCAGCAGCGTAGCCCCAGGAAACGCCTACGAGCAGTACTTC. Residues: CASSVAPGNAYEQYF.

This chain connects TRBV9 to TRBJ1-6; perhaps TRBD1 as D (6 bases). Trimming shortened V by 6 bases and J by 5 bases, and 12 bases separated the two germline ends. CDR3 size: 14 residues. Germline lookup yields CDR1 SGDLS and CDR2 YYNGEE. The CDR3 reads CASTYREHNSPLHF. The CDR3 nucleotides read TGTGCCAGCACCTACAGGGAACATAATTCACCCCTCCACTTT.

The rearrangement joins TRBV29-1 to TRBJ1-2, with TRBD1 as a possible D gene (6 bases). This CDR3 has 12 residues. Trimming cost V 7 bases and J 2 bases, with 11 bases left between them. Germline CDR1 reads SQVTM; CDR2 reads ANQGSEA. The DNA for the CDR3 is TGCAGCGCCCGGGACAACAACTATGGCTACACCTTC. Its protein is CSARDNNYGYTF. Full variable domain (remainder filled in from reference TRBV29-1 and TRBJ1-2): SAVISQKPSRDICQRGTSLTIQCQVDSQVTMMFWYRQQPGQSLTLIATANQGSEATYESGFVIDKFPISRPNLTFSTLTVSNMSPEDSSIYLCSARDNNYGYTFGSGTRLTVV.

The V and J genes are TRBV5-6 and TRBJ1-2, with TRBD1 as a possible D gene (5 bases). CDR3 length: 14 amino acids. With 4 bases removed from V and 4 bases from J, the gap between germline ends came to 14 bases. Germline V gene sequence: CDR1 SGHDT, CDR2 YYEEEE. CDR3 region: CASSRGGDSYGYTF. The CDR3, as DNA: TGTGCCAGCAGCCGCGGCGGGGACTCCTATGGCTACACCTTC. Together with reference TRBV5-6 and TRBJ1-2, the CDR3 gives the full variable domain: DAGVTQSPTHLIKTRGQQVTLRCSPKSGHDTVSWYQQALGQGPQFIFQYYEEEERQRGNFPDRFSGHQFPNYSSELNVNALLLGDSALYLCASSRGGDSYGYTFGSGTRLTVV.

The chain combines TRBV5-4 with TRBJ1-5, with D unresolved. Trimming stripped 7 bases from V and 5 bases from J, with 13 bases between. The CDR3 runs to 13 residues. From germline, CDR1 is SGHNT and CDR2 YYREEE (reference sequence). CDR3 residues: CASAPGRDQPQHF. CDR3 DNA: TGTGCCAGCGCGCCTGGGAGGGATCAGCCCCAGCATTTT.

This chain links TRBV30 with TRBJ1-2, with a tentative D call TRBD1 (5 bases). CDR1 and CDR2 (germline): GTSNPN, SVGIG (reference sequence). This CDR3 has 11 residues. The V end lost 4 bases, the J end lost 7 bases, and 10 bases lay between the germline ends. The CDR3 region has the DNA TGTGCCTGGATGGAGGGGCCTGGCTACACCTTC. Translating gives CAWMEGPGYTF.

The chain carries TRBV5-4 and TRBJ2-1; TRBD2 matches 7 bases. V lost 10 bases to trimming and J lost 6 bases; unmatched junction nucleotides: 10. This CDR3 is built from 13 residues. CDR1 and CDR2 (germline): SGHNT, YYREEE (reference sequence). The CDR3 region is CAGASGRSNEQFF. CDR3 sequence (DNA): TGTGCCGGCGCTTCCGGGAGGAGCAATGAGCAGTTCTTC.

The gene calls are TRBV6-5 and TRBJ1-5; 7 bases are shared with TRBD1. The CDR3 loop spans 15 amino acids. Losses at the gene ends were 6 bases for V and 1 base for J; bases not matched to a gene: 6. Per the germline V gene, CDR1 is MNHEY and CDR2 is SVGAGI. Here the CDR3 reads CASRHRGGSNQPQHF. As DNA, the CDR3 is TGTGCCAGCAGGCACAGGGGCGGAAGCAATCAGCCCCAGCATTTT.

This clone was found a few times. CDR3 sequence (DNA): TGTGCCAGCTCACCGGCGCTAGCGGGGAGGGAGCAGTACTTC. Translated, it gives CASSPALAGREQYF. This chain uses TRBV18 with TRBJ2-7, with 9 bases fitting TRBD2. The CDR3 has 14 amino acids. V was clipped by 3 bases and J by 7 bases; unmatched bases: 7. The germline gives CDR1 KGHSH, CDR2 LQKENI.

V and J are TRBV28 and TRBJ1-2; 10 nucleotides line up with TRBD1. Germline V CDR1 and CDR2: MDHEN, SYDVKM. The length of the CDR3 is 16 residues. J lost 6 bases, V lost 7 bases, and 14 bases had no gene match. Here the CDR3 reads CASTVIGQGGLDGYTF. CDR3 nucleotides: TGTGCCAGCACTGTCATAGGACAGGGGGGGCTGGATGGCTACACCTTC.

The chain carries TRBV5-1 and TRBJ1-1; possible D gene TRBD1, 6 bases. Deletions cut 4 bases from V and 3 bases from J, with 13 bases between. Germline values: CDR1 SGHRS, CDR2 YFSETQ. CDR3 length: 14 residues. The CDR3, as DNA: TGCGCCAGCAGCAAGGCGACAGGATACACTGAAGCTTTCTTT. As protein: CASSKATGYTEAFF.

The chain has TRBV9 and TRBJ1-2; D gene uncertain. V was shortened by 0 bases and J by 10 bases, with 13 bases between the two germline ends. CDR3 size: 13 residues. Per germline, CDR1 SGDLS and CDR2 YYNGEE. CDR3: CASSVVGGCDYTF. For the CDR3, the DNA is TGTGCCAGCAGCGTAGTAGGCGGATGTGACTACACCTTC.

In DNA, the CDR3 is TGCGCCAGCAGCCTGACCTCGGACAGGCGGGGCACTGAAGCTTTCTTT. This encodes CASSLTSDRRGTEAFF. This chain connects TRBV4-1 to TRBJ1-1; 7 bases agree with TRBD1. CDR1 is MGHRA, CDR2 YSYEKL, per germline. Trimming at V came to 4 bases and at J to 4 bases, leaving 12 bases not matched to a gene. The CDR3 extends over 16 amino acids.

V gene TRBV7-9 combines with J gene TRBJ1-2; 7 bases agree with TRBD1. The V segment lost 3 bases and the J segment 8 bases; nucleotides outside the gene matches: 6. The CDR3 spans 13 residues. Germline values: CDR1 SEHNR, CDR2 FQNEAQ (reference sequence). The CDR3 region is CASSFTTGNGYTF. For the CDR3, the DNA is TGTGCCAGCAGCTTTACGACAGGGAACGGCTACACCTTC.

DNA of the CDR3: TGTGCCTGGAGTCCCGGGACTATAAATGAGCAGTTCTTC. It is translated as CAWSPGTINEQFF. This sequence joins TRBV30 and TRBJ2-1; TRBD2 aligns across 7 bases. From germline, CDR1 is GTSNPN and CDR2 SVGIG (reference sequence). V lost 2 bases to trimming and J lost 7 bases; unmatched junction nucleotides: 5. There are 13 residues in the CDR3. Drawing the rest from reference TRBV30 and TRBJ2-1, the complete variable domain is SQTIHQWPATLVQPVGSPLSLECTVEGTSNPNLYWYRQAAGRGLQLLFYSVGIGQISSEVPQNLSASRPQDRQFILSSKKLLLSDSGFYLCAWSPGTINEQFFGPGTRLTVL.